The 16 T cell receptor beta chains in this list originate from one sample, sequenced in a study of T cells in women clearing cervical HPV infection. Produced via immunoSEQ multiplex PCR; TCRdb's table is partial and in-frame only. The ten top clones account for under 3.5%, within a sample of roughly 29,000 clones. Sequencing input: blood buffy coat. The receptors were gathered from a woman aged 18-70 years with a cervical HPV16 infection that either progressed to CIN3+ or cleared (not recorded which).

Turning to this clone: The CDR3 is cut off 3 residues early in the read; its end comes from the germline J gene. This chain links TRBV12-5 with TRBJ2-5; D may be TRBD1 (6 bases). This CDR3 region has 15 residues. V was clipped by 3 bases and J by 1 base, with 12 bases between them. The germline V gene has CDR1 LGHNT and CDR2 FRNRAP. The CDR3: CASGFIQGPQETQYF. The sequenced part of the CDR3 DNA is TGTGCTAGTGGTTTCATACAGGGCCCCCAAGAGACC.

Regarding this clone: The DNA ends 3 residues before the CDR3 does, and the rest of the CDR3 is filled in from the germline J gene. V and J are TRBV5-1 and TRBJ1-6; D might be TRBD1 (6 bases). The V end lost 4 bases, the J end lost 6 bases, and 11 bases lay between the germline ends. CDR3 size: 14 residues. Germline CDR1 reads SGHRS; CDR2 reads YFSETQ. The chain's CDR3 is CASSLDSFNSPLHF. CDR3 DNA, as far as it was read: TGCGCCAGCAGCCTGGACAGCTTTAATTCACCC.

Comments on this clone: The CDR3 goes on 3 residues after the read ends, and that part is filled in from the germline J gene. The V gene is TRBV18, the J gene TRBJ2-5; TRBD1 aligns across 9 bases. CDR1 is KGHSH and CDR2 is LQKENI in the germline V gene. The CDR3 consists of 15 residues. V shed 4 bases, J shed 2 bases, and the junction held 5 bases outside the gene matches. The sequenced part of the CDR3 DNA is TGTGCCAGCTCACTCCGGACAGGGGCGCAAGAGACC. Its translation: CASSLRTGAQET. The whole CDR3 sequence is CASSLRTGAQETQYF.

As for this clone: The CDR3 end is not reached by the read, which stops 3 residues before it; the germline J gene fills it in. The chain couples TRBV20-1 to TRBJ2-7; 10 positions match TRBD2. Germline-derived CDR1 and CDR2 are DFQATT and SNEGSKA (reference sequence). This CDR3 is 14 amino acids long. The V gene end was trimmed by 5 bases and the J gene end by 3 bases; junction bases not matched to a gene: 7. This chain's CDR3 is CSAHKTSGYYEQYF. Partial CDR3 DNA: TGCAGTGCTCATAAGACTAGCGGGTACTACGAG.

In regard to this clone: The CDR3 is cut off 3 residues early in the read; its end comes from the germline J gene. The V call is TRBV7-9, the J call TRBJ2-2, with D hard to call. Germline V gene sequence: CDR1 SEHNR, CDR2 FQNEAQ (reference sequence). The CDR3 is made up of 14 amino acids. Trimming left V 1 base short and J 1 base short, with 4 bases between. Incomplete CDR3 DNA: TGTGCCAGCAGCTTAGTCAGGAACACCGGGGAG. Amino acids: CASSLVRNTGE. The whole CDR3 reads CASSLVRNTGELFF.

On this clone itself: The read falls 3 residues short of the CDR3 end, and the missing part is taken from the germline J gene. The chain uses TRBV12-3 or TRBV12-4 and TRBJ2-2; D is perhaps TRBD1 (5 bases). Trimming took off 4 bases at V and 8 bases at J, with 8 bases between the two ends. The CDR3 is 12 residues long. The part of the CDR3 DNA that was read is TGTGCCAGCAGTTGGGGCGTGGGGGAG. This encodes CASSWGVGE. The CDR3, in full, reads CASSWGVGELFF.

About this clone itself: The read stops 3 residues short of the end of the CDR3; the missing end is completed from the germline J gene. The chain uses TRBV28 and TRBJ1-5, with a weak D call TRBD1 (6 bases). The CDR3 has 16 amino acids. CDR1 and CDR2 (germline): MDHEN, SYDVKM. V was pared by 5 bases and J by 3 bases, with 17 bases between. CDR3 DNA (partial): TGTGCCAGCAGTGAAACGTGGGGGCCAGTCAATCAGCCC. Translated, it gives CASSETWGPVNQP. In full, the CDR3 reads CASSETWGPVNQPQHF.

As to this clone: The read ends 3 residues early relative to the CDR3; the germline J gene fills the gap. The J gene is TRBJ2-5, the V gene TRBV24-1, with 8 nucleotides matching TRBD1. Germline V CDR1 and CDR2: KGHDR, SFDVKD. This CDR3 region has 15 residues. With V trimmed by 3 bases and J by 5 bases, 7 bases remained unmatched. The CDR3 bases that were read are TGTGCCACCAGTGATGGACAGGGTCTGTCGGAGACC. Protein: CATSDGQGLSET. The full CDR3 protein reads CATSDGQGLSETQYF.

Points on this clone: The read falls 3 residues short of the CDR3 end, and the missing part is taken from the germline J gene. The genes are TRBV2 and TRBJ1-1; D is unresolved. CDR1 SNHLY and CDR2 FYNNEI come from the germline V gene. The CDR3 has 14 amino acids. V gave up 0 bases and J gave up 3 bases, with 8 bases separating them. The sequenced CDR3 bases are TGTGCCAGCAGTGAAGCGCGGGAGCACACTGAA. Translating gives CASSEAREHTE. The full CDR3 is CASSEAREHTEAFF.

Comments on this clone: Read sequence stops 3 residues before the CDR3 end, and the germline J gene provides the missing end. The V call is TRBV14, the J call TRBJ1-4; D is possibly TRBD1 (6 bases). Between the trimmed V and J ends, which lost 0 bases and 8 bases, there was a span of 13 bases. The germline V gene encodes CDR1 SGHDN and CDR2 FVKESK. The CDR3 is 15 residues long. The DNA read from the CDR3 is TGTGCCAGCAGCCAAGACGGGGGGCCGGAAGAAAAA. Encoded protein: CASSQDGGPEEK. The CDR3 in its entirety is CASSQDGGPEEKLFF.

Note on this clone: The CDR3 is cut off 3 residues early in the read; its end comes from the germline J gene. V usage is TRBV7-9 and J usage is TRBJ1-3; D ambiguous. Trimming left V 0 bases short and J 8 bases short, with 14 bases between. The germline V gene has CDR1 SEHNR and CDR2 FQNEAQ (reference sequence). The CDR3 has 15 amino acids. The CDR3 is CASSLAATVRDTIYF. The part of the CDR3 DNA that was read is TGTGCCAGCAGCTTAGCCGCTACGGTCCGGGACACC.

About this clone: The sequence runs out 3 residues before the end of the CDR3; the remainder is reconstructed from the germline J gene. The V gene is TRBV20-1, the J gene TRBJ2-7, with 10 bases lining up with TRBD1. The junction had 2 bases not matched to a gene; V was cut back by 3 bases and J by 3 bases. This CDR3 has 13 amino acids. Germline values: CDR1 DFQATT, CDR2 SNEGSKA (reference sequence). The CDR3 loop reads CSASGTGVYEQYF. The CDR3 DNA, read in part, is TGCAGTGCTAGCGGGACAGGGGTCTACGAG.

As concerns this clone: The read falls 3 residues short of the CDR3 end, and the missing part is taken from the germline J gene. The chain has TRBV2 and TRBJ1-2; TRBD1 aligns across 7 bases. The CDR3 runs 14 residues. Germline CDR1 reads SNHLY; CDR2 reads FYNNEI. The CDR3 protein is CASSVRQGWEGYTF. CDR3 DNA, as far as it was read: TGTGCCAGCAGTGTGCGACAGGGCTGGGAGGGC.

A remark on this clone: The sequenced fragment ends 3 residues before the CDR3 boundary, so the rest is inferred from the germline J gene. The same CDR3 can be traced to other DNA sequences in this sample. The chain has TRBV20-1 and TRBJ2-5; tentative D call: TRBD1 (6 bases). V lost 2 bases, J lost 0 bases, and 16 bases lay in between. Germline lookup yields CDR1 DFQATT and CDR2 SNEGSKA (reference sequence). The CDR3 covers 16 residues. CDR3 DNA (partial): TGCAGTGCTAGACCTTTAGACAGGCTGTACCAAGAGACC. Translation gives CSARPLDRLYQET. The entire CDR3 reads CSARPLDRLYQETQYF.

Points on this clone: The sequenced fragment ends 3 residues before the CDR3 boundary, so the rest is inferred from the germline J gene. The chain is built from TRBV20-1 and TRBJ1-1; D ambiguous. Germline CDR1 and CDR2: DFQATT and SNEGSKA (reference sequence). The V end was cut by 0 bases, the J end by 3 bases, with 8 bases between. The CDR3 consists of 13 residues. CDR3 protein: CSARESGDTEAFF. Incomplete CDR3 DNA: TGCAGTGCTAGAGAATCCGGGGACACTGAA.

Concerning this clone: The read is 3 residues too short to cover the CDR3 end, so that end is filled in from the germline J gene. The chain recombines TRBV20-1 with TRBJ1-2; possible D gene TRBD1, 6 bases. The V and J ends lost 3 bases and 1 base respectively, with 9 bases between them. CDR1 is DFQATT, CDR2 SNEGSKA, per germline (reference sequence). There are 13 residues in the CDR3. Partial CDR3 DNA: TGCAGTGCTAGGGCAGGGGTTAACTATGGC. It translates to CSARAGVNYG. The entire CDR3 is CSARAGVNYGYTF.